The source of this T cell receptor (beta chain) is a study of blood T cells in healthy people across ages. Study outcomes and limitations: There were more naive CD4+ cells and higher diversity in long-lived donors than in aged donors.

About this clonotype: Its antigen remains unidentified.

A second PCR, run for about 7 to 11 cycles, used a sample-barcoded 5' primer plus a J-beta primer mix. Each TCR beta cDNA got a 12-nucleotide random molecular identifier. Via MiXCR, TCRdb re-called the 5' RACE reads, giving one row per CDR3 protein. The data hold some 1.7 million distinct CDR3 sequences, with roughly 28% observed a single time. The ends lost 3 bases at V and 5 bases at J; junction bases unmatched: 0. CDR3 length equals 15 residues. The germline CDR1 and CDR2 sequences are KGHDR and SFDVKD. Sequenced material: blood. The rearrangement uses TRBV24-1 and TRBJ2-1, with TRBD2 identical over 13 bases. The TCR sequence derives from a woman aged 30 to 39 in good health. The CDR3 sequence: CATSDGTSGNNEQFF. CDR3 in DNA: TGTGCCACCAGTGATGGGACTAGCGGGAACAATGAGCAGTTCTTC.